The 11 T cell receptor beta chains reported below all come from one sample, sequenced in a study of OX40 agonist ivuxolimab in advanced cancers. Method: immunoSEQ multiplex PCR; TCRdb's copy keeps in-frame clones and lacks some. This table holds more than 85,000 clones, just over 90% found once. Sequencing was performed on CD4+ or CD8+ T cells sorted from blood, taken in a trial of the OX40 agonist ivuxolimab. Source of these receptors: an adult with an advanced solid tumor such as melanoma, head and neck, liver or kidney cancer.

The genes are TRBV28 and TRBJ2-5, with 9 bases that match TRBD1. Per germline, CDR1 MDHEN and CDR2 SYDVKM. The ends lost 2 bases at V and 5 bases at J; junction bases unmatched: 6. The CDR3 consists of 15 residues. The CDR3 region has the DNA TGTGCCAGCAGTTTAGGGGGACAGGGAGGGGAGACCCAGTACTTC. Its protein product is CASSLGGQGGETQYF.

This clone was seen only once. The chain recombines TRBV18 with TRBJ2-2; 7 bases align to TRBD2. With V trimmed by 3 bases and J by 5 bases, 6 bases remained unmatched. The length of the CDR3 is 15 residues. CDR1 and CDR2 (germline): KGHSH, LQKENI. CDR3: CASSPGLGATGELFF. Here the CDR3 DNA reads TGTGCCAGCTCACCCGGACTAGGGGCGACCGGGGAGCTGTTTTTT. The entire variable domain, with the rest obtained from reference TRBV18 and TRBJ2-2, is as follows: NAGVMQNPRHLVRRRGQEARLRCSPMKGHSHVYWYRQLPEEGLKFMVYLQKENIIDESGMPKERFSAEFPKEGPSILRIQQVVRGDSAAYFCASSPGLGATGELFFGEGSRLTVL.

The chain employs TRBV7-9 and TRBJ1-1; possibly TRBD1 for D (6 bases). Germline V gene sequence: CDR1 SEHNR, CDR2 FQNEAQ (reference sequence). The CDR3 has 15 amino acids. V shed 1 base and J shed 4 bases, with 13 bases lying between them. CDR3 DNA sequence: TGTGCCAGCAGCTTAGAGGGGGGCGGGACCACTGAAGCTTTCTTT. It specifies CASSLEGGGTTEAFF.

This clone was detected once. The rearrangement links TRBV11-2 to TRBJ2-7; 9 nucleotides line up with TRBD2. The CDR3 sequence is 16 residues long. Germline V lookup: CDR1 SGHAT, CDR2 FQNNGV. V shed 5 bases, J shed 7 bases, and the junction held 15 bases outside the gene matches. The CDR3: CASSPARAGGAGEQYF. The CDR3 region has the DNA TGTGCCAGCAGCCCGGCGCGGGCGGGAGGGGCGGGGGAGCAGTACTTC. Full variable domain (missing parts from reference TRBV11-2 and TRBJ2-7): EAGVAQSPRYKIIEKRQSVAFWCNPISGHATLYWYQQILGQGPKLLIQFQNNGVVDDSQLPKDRFSAERLKGVDSTLKIQPAKLEDSAVYLCASSPARAGGAGEQYFGPGTRLTVT.

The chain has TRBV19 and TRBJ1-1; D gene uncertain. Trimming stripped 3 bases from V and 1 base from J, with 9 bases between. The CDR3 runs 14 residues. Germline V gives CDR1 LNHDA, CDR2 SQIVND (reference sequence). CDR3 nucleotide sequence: TGTGCCAGTAGTATTGTGGGGTGGAACACTGAAGCTTTCTTT. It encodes CASSIVGWNTEAFF.

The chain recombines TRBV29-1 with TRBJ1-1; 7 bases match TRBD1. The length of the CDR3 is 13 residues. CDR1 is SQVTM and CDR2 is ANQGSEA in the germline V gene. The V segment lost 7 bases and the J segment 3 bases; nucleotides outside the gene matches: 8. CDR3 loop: CSAKTGPDTEAFF. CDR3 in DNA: TGCAGCGCAAAGACAGGGCCTGACACTGAAGCTTTCTTT. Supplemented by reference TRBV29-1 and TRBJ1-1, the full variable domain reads SAVISQKPSRDICQRGTSLTIQCQVDSQVTMMFWYRQQPGQSLTLIATANQGSEATYESGFVIDKFPISRPNLTFSTLTVSNMSPEDSSIYLCSAKTGPDTEAFFGQGTRLTVV.

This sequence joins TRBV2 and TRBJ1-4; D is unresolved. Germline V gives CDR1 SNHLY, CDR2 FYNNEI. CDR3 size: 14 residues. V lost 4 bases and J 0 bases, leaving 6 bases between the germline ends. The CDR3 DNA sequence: TGTGCCAGCAGTGTAGGAGCAACTAATGAAAAACTGTTTTTT. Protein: CASSVGATNEKLFF.

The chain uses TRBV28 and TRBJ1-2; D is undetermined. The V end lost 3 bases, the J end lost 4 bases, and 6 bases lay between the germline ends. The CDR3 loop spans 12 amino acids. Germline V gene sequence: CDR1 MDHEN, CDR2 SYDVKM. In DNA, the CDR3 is TGTGCCAGCAGTTTCGGAGGCTATGGCTACACCTTC. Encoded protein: CASSFGGYGYTF.

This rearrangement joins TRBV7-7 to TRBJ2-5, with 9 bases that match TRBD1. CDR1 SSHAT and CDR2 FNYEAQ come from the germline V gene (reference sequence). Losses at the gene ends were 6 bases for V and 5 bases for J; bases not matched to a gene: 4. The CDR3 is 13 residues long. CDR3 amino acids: CASSRDRAETQYF. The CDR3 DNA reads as TGTGCCAGCAGTCGGGACAGGGCTGAGACCCAGTACTTC.

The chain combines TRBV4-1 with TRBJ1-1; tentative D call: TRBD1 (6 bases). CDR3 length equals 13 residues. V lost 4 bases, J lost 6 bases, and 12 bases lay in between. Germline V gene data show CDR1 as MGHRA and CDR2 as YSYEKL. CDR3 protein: CASSPRGISEAFF. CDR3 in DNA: TGCGCCAGCAGCCCTAGGGGGATATCTGAAGCTTTCTTT.

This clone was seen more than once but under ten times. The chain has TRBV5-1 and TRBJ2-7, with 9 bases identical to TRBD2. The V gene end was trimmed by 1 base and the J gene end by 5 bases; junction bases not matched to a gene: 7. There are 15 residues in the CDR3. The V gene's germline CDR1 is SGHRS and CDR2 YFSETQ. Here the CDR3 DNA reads TGCGCCAGCAGCTTGCAACTAGCGGGTTTAAACGAGCAGTACTTC. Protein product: CASSLQLAGLNEQYF.